The 29 T cell receptor beta chains reported below all come from one sample, sequenced in a study of blood T cell repertoires in COVID-19 (dated by TCRdb to 2020 to 2021). The library relied on the immunoSEQ multiplex PCR assay. TCRdb limited this immuneACCESS table to in-frame rearrangements with V and J called. A share of clones is missing; checked studies link under half to unresolved V genes, and the rest is unexplained. Recorded for this sample are about 300,000 clones; roughly 85% of them occurred a single time. Together, the top ten hold 5.5% to 7% of the sample. Sequencing was carried out using PBMCs or T cells enriched from blood (not recorded which). The receptors originated from a woman in her 30s who had recovered from COVID-19.

CDR3 DNA: TGCGCCAGCAGCTTGGCCGTGGGCAATAATGAAAAACTGTTTTTT. This sequence encodes CASSLAVGNNEKLFF. The chain is built from TRBV5-1 and TRBJ1-4, with D uncertain. V dropped 0 bases and J dropped 4 bases, with 10 bases sitting between them. The V gene's germline CDR1 is SGHRS and CDR2 YFSETQ. There are 15 residues in the CDR3.

A few counts support this clone. The chain carries TRBV19 and TRBJ2-3; D not resolved. This CDR3 is built from 14 residues. The V gene's germline CDR1 is LNHDA and CDR2 SQIVND (reference sequence). Deletions cut 3 bases from V and 5 bases from J, with 12 bases between. The CDR3 nucleotides read TGTGCCAGTAGTATCGCCCAGCCTAGAGATACGCAGTATTTT. Encoded protein: CASSIAQPRDTQYF.

This chain joins TRBV3-1 (or the pseudogene TRBV3-2) and TRBJ1-2, with D tentatively TRBD1 (5 bases). Germline-derived CDR1 and CDR2 are LGHDT and YNNKEL (reference sequence). Trimming shortened V by 4 bases and J by 0 bases, and 21 bases separated the two germline ends. The CDR3 sequence is 18 residues long. CDR3 sequence reads: CASSLTGLAMVANYGYTF. DNA for the CDR3: TGTGCCAGCAGCCTAACGGGACTCGCGATGGTGGCTAACTATGGCTACACCTTC.

The V call is TRBV3-1 (or the pseudogene TRBV3-2), the J call TRBJ1-1, with D possibly matching TRBD1 (5 bases). V lost 3 bases, J lost 5 bases, and 13 bases lay in between. Germline V gene lookup returns CDR1 LGHDT and CDR2 YNNKEL (reference sequence). The CDR3 has 14 residues. The CDR3 loop is CASSQAGGKTEAFF. The CDR3 DNA reads TGTGCCAGCAGCCAGGCCGGGGGTAAGACTGAAGCTTTCTTT.

The chain carries TRBV27 and TRBJ2-1; TRBD1 matches 9 bases. The trim removed 6 bases at V and 7 bases at J, leaving 16 bases unmatched. Looked up from germline, CDR1 is MNHEY and CDR2 is SMNVEV (reference sequence). This CDR3 contains 17 residues. DNA for the CDR3: TGTGCCAGCAGCCCGCGTGGGACAGGGCGGTTGGTGAATGAGCAGTTCTTC. Residues: CASSPRGTGRLVNEQFF.

The V call is TRBV6-6, the J call TRBJ2-1, with TRBD2 as a possible D gene (6 bases). V was clipped by 5 bases and J by 0 bases, with 17 bases between them. Germline CDR1 MNHNY, CDR2 SVGAGI (reference sequence). CDR3 length equals 17 residues. This CDR3 reads CASSHLGGRSSYNEQFF. CDR3 sequence (DNA): TGTGCCAGCAGTCACCTCGGGGGAAGGAGCTCCTACAATGAGCAGTTCTTC.

This chain uses TRBV19 with TRBJ1-1, with TRBD1 identical over 9 bases. The V and J ends lost 7 bases and 4 bases, in that order; junction bases with no gene match: 19. CDR1 is LNHDA, CDR2 SQIVND, per germline (reference sequence). The CDR3 sequence is 18 residues long. The DNA for the CDR3 is TGTGCCAGTACCCCTCCCTATGTCGGGACAGGGATGAGCACTGAAGCTTTCTTT. This codes for CASTPPYVGTGMSTEAFF.

This chain joins TRBV6-1 and TRBJ1-3, with D perhaps matching TRBD1 (6 bases). From germline, CDR1 is MNHNS and CDR2 SASEGT. The V end lost 6 bases, the J end lost 1 base, and 16 bases lay between the germline ends. The length of the CDR3 is 16 residues. The CDR3 loop reads CASRENRAHSGNTIYF. The CDR3 DNA reads as TGTGCCAGCAGGGAAAACAGGGCCCATTCTGGAAACACCATATATTTT.

The V and J genes are TRBV10-2 and TRBJ1-1; the D gene is possibly TRBD1 (6 bases). CDR1 is WSHSY and CDR2 is SAAADI in the germline V gene. CDR3 size: 15 residues. The ends were cut back, 3 bases at V and 3 bases at J, with 14 bases in the middle. The CDR3 reads CASSEDIRGHTEAFF. In DNA, the CDR3 is TGCGCCAGCAGTGAAGACATCAGGGGACACACTGAAGCTTTCTTT.

The chain carries TRBV29-1 and TRBJ1-1; maybe TRBD1 (5 bases). Germline-derived CDR1 and CDR2 are SQVTM and ANQGSEA. The V end was cut by 4 bases, the J end by 2 bases, with 14 bases between. This CDR3 has 14 amino acids. The CDR3: CSVGLGGLNTEAFF. The CDR3 bases are TGCAGCGTTGGCCTCGGGGGGTTAAACACTGAAGCTTTCTTT.

This clone turned up a few times. The chain links TRBV2 to TRBJ1-6; 9 positions match TRBD1. V lost 2 bases, J lost 4 bases, and 12 bases stayed unmatched. The CDR3 is made up of 19 amino acids. CDR1 and CDR2 (germline): SNHLY, FYNNEI. The DNA of the CDR3 is TGTGCCAGCAGTGAACCCGGACAGGGGCGGCCTCTTTATAATTCACCCCTCCACTTT. Protein product: CASSEPGQGRPLYNSPLHF. Full variable domain (rest looked up from reference TRBV2 and TRBJ1-6): EPEVTQTPSHQVTQMGQEVILRCVPISNHLYFYWYRQILGQKVEFLVSFYNNEISEKSEIFDDQFSVERPDGSNFTLKIRSTKLEDSAMYFCASSEPGQGRPLYNSPLHFGNGTRLTVT.

This sequence joins TRBV5-1 and TRBJ2-2, with 9 bases matching TRBD2. V dropped 3 bases and J dropped 4; count of bases not matched to a gene: 4. The V gene's germline CDR1 is SGHRS and CDR2 YFSETQ. The CDR3 length is 15 residues. The CDR3 coding sequence is TGCGCCAGCAGCTACGGACTAGCGAGCACCGGGGAGCTGTTTTTT. Protein sequence: CASSYGLASTGELFF. The full variable domain, with the rest looked up from reference TRBV5-1 and TRBJ2-2, is KAGVTQTPRYLIKTRGQQVTLSCSPISGHRSVSWYQQTPGQGLQFLFEYFSETQRNKGNFPGRFSGRQFSNSRSEMNVSTLELGDSALYLCASSYGLASTGELFFGEGSRLTVL.

V usage is TRBV27 and J usage is TRBJ2-1; D unresolved. The germline V and J ends were trimmed by 5 bases and 0 bases, with 17 bases remaining between them. The germline V gene encodes CDR1 MNHEY and CDR2 SMNVEV (reference sequence). The CDR3 runs 17 residues. CDR3 in DNA: TGTGCCAGCAGTACCCACCCCTCTCTAAGCTCCTACAATGAGCAGTTCTTC. This sequence encodes CASSTHPSLSSYNEQFF.

The chain links TRBV3-1 (or the pseudogene TRBV3-2) to TRBJ2-2; no definite D call. The germline CDR1 and CDR2 sequences are LGHDT and YNNKEL (reference sequence). The CDR3 runs 14 residues. The V and J ends lost 4 bases and 6 bases respectively, with 12 bases between them. CDR3: CASSPPGLPGELFF. Written as DNA, the CDR3 is TGTGCCAGCAGCCCCCCCGGGTTGCCCGGGGAGCTGTTTTTT.

The chain links TRBV7-3 to TRBJ1-1; the match to TRBD1 covers 7 bases. This CDR3 region has 15 residues. After removal of 4 bases from V and 5 bases from J, the junction contained 10 bases not matched to a gene. CDR1 is SGHTA and CDR2 is FQGTGA in the germline V gene. The DNA for the CDR3 is TGTGCCAGCAGCTCCCAGGGGGAGGTCTGGACTGAAGCTTTCTTT. Protein product: CASSSQGEVWTEAFF.

This chain joins TRBV19 and TRBJ2-7, with TRBD1 matching over 7 bases. V shed 5 bases and J 3 bases; nucleotides not matched to a gene: 7. From germline, CDR1 is LNHDA and CDR2 SQIVND (reference sequence). The CDR3 covers 14 residues. This CDR3 reads CASSVTGQYYEQYF. CDR3 coding DNA: TGTGCCAGTAGTGTCACGGGACAGTACTACGAGCAGTACTTC.

This chain joins TRBV2 and TRBJ2-5; 8 nucleotides agree with TRBD1. The length of the CDR3 is 16 residues. V lost 1 base, J lost 2 bases, and 6 bases stayed unmatched. Germline values: CDR1 SNHLY, CDR2 FYNNEI. The CDR3 sequence is CASSEGRWDRQETQYF. DNA of the CDR3: TGTGCCAGCAGTGAAGGACGTTGGGACAGGCAAGAGACCCAGTACTTC.

V is TRBV11-1 and J is TRBJ2-3; D is perhaps TRBD2 (5 bases). Germline V gene lookup returns CDR1 SGHAT and CDR2 FQDESV (reference sequence). The CDR3 length is 15 residues. Deletions cut 4 bases from V and 2 bases from J, with 13 bases between. The CDR3 spells CASSSEGAYTDTQYF. CDR3 nucleotides: TGTGCCAGCAGCTCCGAGGGAGCCTACACAGATACGCAGTATTTT.

V and J are TRBV6-5 and TRBJ1-1, with 8 bases fitting TRBD1. CDR1 is MNHEY, CDR2 SVGAGI, per germline. The CDR3 is made up of 14 amino acids. The V segment lost 5 bases and the J segment 5 bases; nucleotides outside the gene matches: 7. CDR3 bases: TGTGCCAGCAGTCCCGGACAGGGCTGGACTGAAGCTTTCTTT. Its protein is CASSPGQGWTEAFF.

V gene TRBV7-3 combines with J gene TRBJ2-2, with 11 bases fitting TRBD2. Unmatched junction bases numbered 6, after V lost 3 bases and J lost 3 bases. The CDR3 length is 17 residues. The germline CDR1 and CDR2 sequences are SGHTA and FQGTGA. Written as DNA, the CDR3 is TGTGCCAGCAGCTTGGTAGCGGGGGGGAAACACACCGGGGAGCTGTTTTTT. This translates into CASSLVAGGKHTGELFF.

The rearrangement joins TRBV5-4 to TRBJ1-2; 10 nucleotides line up with TRBD1. The CDR3 extends over 14 amino acids. The germline V gene has CDR1 SGHNT and CDR2 YYREEE (reference sequence). Trimming took 4 bases from V and 3 from J; bases not matched to a gene: 3. CDR3 DNA sequence: TGTGCCAGCAGCCCCGGGACAGGGGACTATGGCTACACCTTC. Translated, it gives CASSPGTGDYGYTF.

This clone was detected only a few times. V is TRBV19 and J is TRBJ1-2; 7 bases agree with TRBD1. Germline V gene data show CDR1 as LNHDA and CDR2 as SQIVND (reference sequence). The CDR3 has 15 residues. V lost 1 base, J lost 6 bases, and 8 bases stayed unmatched. The CDR3 bases are TGTGCCAGTAGTATAGTCCTCGGGACAGAACATGGCTACACCTTC. Its translation is CASSIVLGTEHGYTF.

This rearrangement joins TRBV11-1 to TRBJ1-4; D gene unclear. This CDR3 is built from 13 residues. Deletions cut 5 bases from V and 6 bases from J, with 10 bases between. CDR1 is SGHAT and CDR2 is FQDESV in the germline V gene (reference sequence). CDR3 DNA sequence: TGTGCCAGCAGCCGCGGGAGGGATGAAAAACTGTTTTTT. Protein product: CASSRGRDEKLFF.

The V gene is TRBV7-2, the J gene TRBJ1-1; a possible D gene is TRBD1 (5 bases). The CDR3 extends over 16 amino acids. Trimming stripped 4 bases from V and 0 bases from J, with 15 bases between. Germline-derived CDR1 and CDR2 are SGHTA and FQGNSA. The CDR3 DNA sequence: TGTGCCAGCAGCTCCTTGTCCGGGACTTTGAACACTGAAGCTTTCTTT. It yields the protein CASSSLSGTLNTEAFF.

Comments on this clone: One junction end disagrees with the germline gene, perhaps due to a read error. The chain uses TRBV29-1 and TRBJ1-1; no firm D call. Germline V lookup: CDR1 SQVTM, CDR2 ANQGSEA. The CDR3 loop spans 13 amino acids. The CDR3 region has the DNA TGCAGCGCTGAATCCGGAGTGAACACTGAAGCTTTCTTT. This sequence encodes CSAESGVNTEAFF.

This chain's CDR3 is CASSPTPTGNTEAFF. CDR3 DNA sequence: TGTGCCAGCAGCCCAACCCCGACAGGGAACACTGAAGCTTTCTTT. The J gene is TRBJ1-1, the V gene TRBV7-6, with D possibly matching TRBD1 (6 bases). CDR1 is SGHVS, CDR2 FNYEAQ, per germline. Trimming left V 5 bases short and J 1 base short, with 14 bases between. CDR3 length equals 15 residues.

V is TRBV5-1 and J is TRBJ1-1; TRBD1 aligns across 9 bases. J was trimmed by 6 bases and V by 4 bases; bases with no gene match: 13. CDR1 and CDR2 (germline): SGHRS, YFSETQ. This CDR3 is built from 16 residues. As DNA, the CDR3 is TGCGCCAGCAGCCCAAAATCCACAGGGGGCGGGCCTGAAGCTTTCTTT. Amino acid sequence: CASSPKSTGGGPEAFF.

The chain couples TRBV27 to TRBJ2-5; D perhaps matches TRBD2 (5 bases). V lost 6 bases to trimming and J lost 5 bases, with 19 bases between them. Germline CDR1 reads MNHEY; CDR2 reads SMNVEV (reference sequence). This CDR3 is built from 15 residues. CDR3 nucleotides: TGTGCCAGCAGCGTCGGCCGGGCCCGAGGGGAGACCCAGTACTTC. Its translation is CASSVGRARGETQYF.

This sequence joins TRBV4-1 and TRBJ2-1; 8 bases agree with TRBD2. This CDR3 comprises 14 residues. Losses at the gene ends were 3 bases for V and 9 bases for J; bases not matched to a gene: 7. Germline V gene lookup returns CDR1 MGHRA and CDR2 YSYEKL. The CDR3 nucleotides are TGCGCCAGCAGCCATTCGGGACTAGTGGGTGAGCAGTTCTTC. This gives the protein CASSHSGLVGEQFF.